This TCR beta chain was observed in a study of T cells in Graves' hyperthyroidism and ophthalmopathy. This clonotype has at least ten counts. Germline-derived CDR1 and CDR2 are MNHEY and SVGAGI. The CDR3 is made up of 14 amino acids. The junction had 3 bases not matched to a gene; V was cut back by 1 base and J by 5 bases. Amplification of TCR beta CDR3 regions was performed using RNA transcripts as template. HTBI primers were the set used in a first-round RT-PCR of the TCR CDR3. From the multiplex PCR reads, TCRdb called clonotypes with MiXCR, one entry per CDR3 protein. The sample holds hundreds of thousands of distinct CDR3 sequences, roughly 20% seen once.

Sequenced input: blood. The TCR was taken from a woman aged 45-59 years with Graves' hyperthyroidism that later progressed to Graves' ophthalmopathy. The V and J genes are TRBV6-5 and TRBJ1-1; 8 bases line up with TRBD1. In DNA form, the CDR3 reads TGTGCCAGCAGTTACTTACAGGGGGGGACTGAAGCTTTCTTT. Translated: CASSYLQGGTEAFF.